This T cell receptor beta chain was identified in a study of blood T cell repertoires in COVID-19. Across the whole study: Collection of acute and convalescent COVID-19 samples took place in the United States, Italy and Spain.

Trimming removed 3 bases from V and 1 base from J, with 9 bases in between. The CDR3 runs 14 residues. The germline V gene encodes CDR1 ENHRY and CDR2 SYGVKD. Study processing details: Amplification from reference gene primers served as the basis for estimated nucleated cell counts. Produced via immunoSEQ multiplex PCR; TCRdb's table is partial and in-frame only. V and J calls plus clone size are reproduced from that table; the DNA served to infer D and trimming. This sample yields fewer than 200,000 clones, of which roughly 82% are seen a single time; around 5.5% belongs to the top ten. The gene calls are TRBV10-3 and TRBJ1-1; D might be TRBD1 (6 bases). The sequence was obtained from a woman aged 60 to 75 with acute COVID-19. Sequencing was performed on PBMCs or T cells enriched from blood (not recorded which). The CDR3 spells CAISERQANTEAFF. As DNA, the CDR3 is TGTGCCATCAGTGAACGACAGGCGAACACTGAAGCTTTCTTT.